The TCR beta chain under discussion was sequenced for a study of blood T cell repertoires in COVID-19. Study details: Samples representing acute and convalescent COVID-19 were sourced from the United States, Italy and Spain.

As originally analysed: For nucleated cells, counts were estimated from reference gene primer amplification. TCRdb keeps only in-frame clones here, not all; method: immunoSEQ multiplex PCR. The DNA gave D and trimming, while V, J and clone size come from that table. The sample has about 350,000 clones; around 87% are singletons. Adults between about 18 and 95 years of age took part from about two dozen US areas. The germline gives CDR1 SNHLY, CDR2 FYNNEI. This CDR3 contains 12 residues. Trimming took off 10 bases at V and 1 base at J, with 10 bases between the two ends. The sequenced sample was PBMCs or T cells enriched from blood (not recorded which). This receptor was identified in a woman aged 30 to 39 who had recovered from COVID-19. The J gene is TRBJ1-1, the V gene TRBV2; unclear D gene. The CDR3 region is CATHTGNTEAFF. Here the CDR3 DNA reads TGTGCCACGCATACCGGGAACACTGAAGCTTTCTTT.